The TCR beta chain under discussion was sequenced for a study of T cells in lung cancer brain metastases (dated by TCRdb to 2016 to 2018). In the study overall: Of the approximately 20 patients, 15 to 17 had a history of tobacco use, with a median of 40 pack-years. The primary and brain metastasis specimens were acquired a median of 348 days apart. The median age of the patients at first diagnosis was 55 to 65 years, and the group included 8 or 9 males and about eleven females. A cohort of around 20 patients was included, from whom roughly 40 specimens were contributed, with one primary lung lesion and one brain metastasis obtained from each patient. Of the approximately 20 patients, around 19 received no interval therapy between resection of the primary and resection of the metastasis. An average DNA integrity number of 3 to 4.5 was found in both primary and metastatic specimens, and no significant difference was detected between sites. The study compared TCR beta CDR3 repertoires between fully resected primary non-small cell lung cancers and paired brain metastases. Study-wide conclusions, independent of this receptor: The study could not control for the effects of preoperative corticosteroids on T cell infiltration in brain metastases. Most clones were lesion-specific, with limited overlap between paired lesions (mean Morisita index around 0.2). Brain metastases had significantly fewer unique productive clones than paired primaries (median about 1,500 versus 4,200). The ten most abundant clones accounted for a significantly larger fraction of the repertoire in brain metastases than in primaries, which suggests clonal expansion. DNA fragmentation in the FFPE samples may have kept the complete infiltrating T cell repertoire from being retrieved.

Between roughly 2.24 and 5 ug genomic DNA was input per sample, with paired samples receiving equal DNA input. TCR beta libraries were constructed with the immunoSEQ hsTCRbeta Kit, with multiplexed V and J gene primers used across two PCR steps. Pooled libraries, together with positive and negative controls, were sequenced on an Illumina MiSeq with a 100-cycle paired-end protocol. The authors' analysis ran thus. Raw data were processed by the immunoSEQ vendor into normalized, annotated TCR beta repertoire reports. Richness was defined as unique clones by nucleotide sequence, and total richness was extrapolated with the iChao1 and Efron-Thisted estimators. Paired lesions were characterized and compared using Pielou's evenness, Simpson's index, top-ten clone proportional abundance, and the Morisita overlap index. The immuneACCESS repertoire file appears here via TCRdb, limited to in-frame rearrangements. These files lack a portion of the clones; in checked studies, under half of the deficit traces to unresolved V genes, and the cause of the others is not known. V, J and clone size reflect that table, while D and trimming were determined from the DNA. The sample contains roughly 5,100 clones, around four fifths of them found a single time. Approximately 6% of the sample is in the top ten clones.

This clone turned up a few times. Its antigen remains unidentified. Per-base qualities were not stored, and no clone one base away is much larger. Patients had resection either for delayed recurrence of a solitary brain metastasis or for synchronous oligometastatic disease. To avoid including cancers other than NSCLC, any patient with a history of multiple malignancies was excluded. Tumor areas were macrodissected from roughly 5 deparaffinized roughly 9.5 um unstained sections, using marked H&E slides as a guide. All specimens were formalin-fixed and paraffin-embedded (FFPE). Genomic DNA was extracted using the AllPrep DNA/RNA FFPE Kit. V is pared back by 4 bases and J by 12 bases, with 13 bases lying between the germline termini. CDR1 and CDR2 were assigned from the germline V gene (reference sequence) as GTSNPN and SVGIG. Counted from cysteine to phenylalanine, this CDR3 has 12 amino acids. The only DNA kept is the CDR3, 36 bases in frame from the first base.

Specimen: tumor tissue from a brain metastasis. The cell subset or site label corresponds to: paired resected brain metastasis. This TCR was recovered from a man in his forties or fifties with non-small cell lung cancer that had spread to the brain. The chain joins TRBV30 to TRBJ1-6; the D segment cannot be called with confidence. The nucleotides are TGTGCCTGGACGTATTGGGGTCTACCCCTCCACTTT. Its protein product is CAWTYWGLPLHF.